The clone carrying this T cell receptor beta chain was counted at least ten times. Its target is unknown. Germline loops: CDR1 LGHDT, CDR2 YNNKEL (reference sequence). Trimming pared 2 bases from V and 3 bases from J, leaving 16 bases between. This CDR3 has 16 amino acids. These data belong to a study of spatial heterogeneity in lung cancer. For the study at large: The donor group consisted of over 55 patients who had untreated, early-stage non-small cell lung cancer. PBMC collected at follow-up were sequenced when available, a median of about two years after resection. Study-wide results and caveats: Follow-up blood showed ubiquitous expanded tumor TCRs less than blood at resection did.

Every TCR cDNA molecule bore a unique molecular identifier. A single record per CDR3 protein comes from TCRdb applying MiXCR to the 5' RACE reads. Of roughly 14,000 distinct CDR3 sequences detected, 5% to 7.5% appear once; the ten largest clones hold about a quarter. The time point is: blood at routine non-recurrence follow-up after resection. The chain links TRBV3-1 to TRBJ2-5; D possibly uses TRBD1 or TRBD2 (5 bases each). The TCR originated in a male donor with early-stage non-small cell lung cancer. The specimen was PBMCs, collected at follow-up. This chain's CDR3 is CASSQWSGQAKETQYF. The CDR3 nucleotides are TGTGCCAGCAGCCAATGGTCGGGGCAGGCAAAAGAGACCCAGTACTTC.